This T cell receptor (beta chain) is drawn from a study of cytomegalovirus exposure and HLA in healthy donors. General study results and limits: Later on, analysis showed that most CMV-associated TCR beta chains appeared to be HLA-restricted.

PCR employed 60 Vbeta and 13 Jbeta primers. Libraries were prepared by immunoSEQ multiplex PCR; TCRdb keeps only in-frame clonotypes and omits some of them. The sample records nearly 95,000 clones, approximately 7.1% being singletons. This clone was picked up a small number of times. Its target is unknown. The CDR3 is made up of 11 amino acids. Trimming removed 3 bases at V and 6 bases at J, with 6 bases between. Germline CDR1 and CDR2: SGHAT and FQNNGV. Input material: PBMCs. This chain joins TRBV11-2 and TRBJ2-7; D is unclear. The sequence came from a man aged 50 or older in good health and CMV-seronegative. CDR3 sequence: CASSLYGEQYF. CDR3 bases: TGTGCCAGCAGCTTGTACGGCGAGCAGTACTTC. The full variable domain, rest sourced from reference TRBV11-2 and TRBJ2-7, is EAGVAQSPRYKIIEKRQSVAFWCNPISGHATLYWYQQILGQGPKLLIQFQNNGVVDDSQLPKDRFSAERLKGVDSTLKIQPAKLEDSAVYLCASSLYGEQYFGPGTRLTVT.